A single sample gave rise to the 27 T cell receptor beta chains below, sequenced in a study of blood T cell repertoires in COVID-19. TCRdb's copy holds only in-frame clones and misses some; the assay was immunoSEQ multiplex PCR. In the table there are just over 300,000 clones, 89% of which are singletons. The sequencing input was peripheral blood. The receptor source for this set is a woman aged 25 to 45 with COVID-19, enrolled during active disease.

The V and J genes are TRBV3-1 (or the pseudogene TRBV3-2) and TRBJ2-5; maybe TRBD2 (6 bases). The ends were cut back, 4 bases at V and 2 bases at J, with 14 bases in the middle. Germline CDR1 and CDR2: LGHDT and YNNKEL (reference sequence). This CDR3 contains 15 residues. Here the CDR3 DNA reads TGTGCCAGCAGCCCATCGGTAGCGGAGCAAGAGACCCAGTACTTC. This codes for CASSPSVAEQETQYF.

V and J are TRBV28 and TRBJ1-5, with TRBD1 as a possible D gene (6 bases). Looked up from germline, CDR1 is MDHEN and CDR2 is SYDVKM. The CDR3 is 13 amino acids. Deletions cut 5 bases from V and 4 bases from J, with 9 bases between. The DNA for the CDR3 is TGTGCCAGCAGTCTGGACAGTAATCAGCCCCAGCATTTT. Amino acid sequence: CASSLDSNQPQHF.

The rearrangement links TRBV11-3 to TRBJ2-1; 7 bases are shared with TRBD2. Germline CDR1 is SGHNT and CDR2 is YENEEA. The CDR3 sequence is 15 residues long. Losses at the gene ends were 3 bases for V and 1 base for J; bases not matched to a gene: 3. CDR3 protein: CASSLASGSYNEQFF. The CDR3 nucleotides read TGTGCCAGCAGCTTGGCTAGCGGTTCCTACAATGAGCAGTTCTTC.

The chain uses TRBV5-1 and TRBJ1-2, with TRBD1 identical over 10 bases. Per germline, CDR1 SGHRS and CDR2 YFSETQ. After removal of 4 bases from V and 1 base from J, the junction contained 7 bases not matched to a gene. CDR3 size: 16 residues. The DNA for the CDR3 is TGCGCCAGCAGCCTTGGGACAGGGGATAATAACTATGGCTACACCTTC. Translating gives CASSLGTGDNNYGYTF.

This chain joins TRBV6-5 and TRBJ2-3; 7 nucleotides agree with TRBD2. Germline CDR1 is MNHEY and CDR2 is SVGAGI. V was clipped by 5 bases and J by 6 bases; unmatched bases: 11. There are 15 residues in the CDR3. The CDR3 spells CASSKTSFPGDTQYF. In nucleotides, the CDR3 is TGTGCCAGCAGTAAGACTAGCTTCCCGGGGGATACGCAGTATTTT.

The V and J genes are TRBV5-4 and TRBJ2-1; unclear D gene. The germline V gene encodes CDR1 SGHNT and CDR2 YYREEE (reference sequence). The CDR3 runs 15 residues. V gave up 0 bases and J gave up 4 bases, with 11 bases separating them. CDR3 loop: CASSLASGDYNEQFF. CDR3 nucleotide sequence: TGTGCCAGCAGCTTGGCATCAGGTGATTACAATGAGCAGTTCTTC.

This clone has just one count. In DNA form, the CDR3 reads TGTGCCAGTAGTCATGACCGGGAAGAGACCCAGTACTTC. This encodes CASSHDREETQYF. The chain is built from TRBV19 and TRBJ2-5; D gene unclear. Trimming shortened V by 5 bases and J by 3 bases, and 10 bases separated the two germline ends. The germline CDR1 and CDR2 sequences are LNHDA and SQIVND (reference sequence). The CDR3 spans 13 residues.

The chain employs TRBV7-8 and TRBJ2-1; D is unresolved. Germline loops: CDR1 SGHVS, CDR2 FQNEAQ. V lost 5 bases and J lost 9, with 8 bases in between. This CDR3 is 11 amino acids long. The CDR3 DNA follows: TGTGCCAGCAGCCTCGTGAGTGAGCAGTTCTTC. Translated: CASSLVSEQFF.

The chain recombines TRBV18 with TRBJ2-1; 7 nucleotides match TRBD2. This CDR3 has 15 residues. V gave up 0 bases and J gave up 6 bases; unmatched junction bases: 5. Germline V gives CDR1 KGHSH, CDR2 LQKENI. CDR3 loop: CASSPPNGGGNEQFF. The DNA of the CDR3 is TGTGCCAGCTCACCACCGAACGGCGGGGGCAATGAGCAGTTCTTC.

The V gene is TRBV10-3, the J gene TRBJ1-3; 7 bases map to TRBD1. CDR1 and CDR2 from the germline V gene are ENHRY and SYGVKD. The CDR3 is 14 residues long. J was trimmed by 3 bases and V by 3 bases; bases with no gene match: 2. The CDR3 DNA is TGTGCCATCAGTGAAGCAGGGGGTGGAAACACCATATATTTT. Translation gives CAISEAGGGNTIYF.

J is TRBJ1-4 and V is TRBV19; 7 nucleotides line up with TRBD1. Losses at the gene ends were 10 bases for V and 6 bases for J; bases not matched to a gene: 8. Germline CDR1 reads LNHDA; CDR2 reads SQIVND (reference sequence). The CDR3 runs to 13 residues. The CDR3, as DNA: TGTGCCACAACGACAGGGATTTATGAAAAACTGTTTTTT. Protein: CATTTGIYEKLFF. The full variable domain, its missing parts supplied by reference TRBV19 and TRBJ1-4, is DGGITQSPKYLFRKEGQNVTLSCEQNLNHDAMYWYRQDPGQGLRLIYYSQIVNDFQKGDIAEGYSVSREKKESFPLTVTSAQKNPTAFYLCATTTGIYEKLFFGSGTQLSVL.

V and J are TRBV10-3 and TRBJ2-3, with D perhaps matching TRBD2 (6 bases). Trimming stripped 0 bases from V and 2 bases from J, with 12 bases between. Germline V gene data show CDR1 as ENHRY and CDR2 as SYGVKD. CDR3 length: 16 residues. The chain's CDR3 is CAISESSGGATDTQYF. Written as DNA, the CDR3 is TGTGCCATCAGTGAGTCATCAGGCGGGGCCACAGATACGCAGTATTTT.

V and J are TRBV10-2 and TRBJ1-1, with TRBD1 matching over 9 bases. The CDR3 spans 15 residues. Per the germline V gene, CDR1 is WSHSY and CDR2 is SAAADI. Unmatched junction bases numbered 6, after V lost 6 bases and J lost 1 base. For the CDR3, the DNA is TGCGCCAGCAGCCCCCCGGACAGGGGGAACACTGAAGCTTTCTTT. Translating it yields CASSPPDRGNTEAFF.

This sequence joins TRBV7-8 and TRBJ1-1, with D unclear. The CDR3 covers 16 residues. Germline lookup yields CDR1 SGHVS and CDR2 FQNEAQ. Trimming removed 2 bases at V and 2 bases at J, with 15 bases between. In DNA, the CDR3 is TGTGCCAGCAGCTTAAGTGGTCGGTCGGTTAACACTGAAGCTTTCTTT. Translation: CASSLSGRSVNTEAFF.

The chain couples TRBV6-6 to TRBJ2-1, with no clear D. There are 11 residues in the CDR3. The ends were cut back, 7 bases at V and 7 bases at J, with 8 bases in the middle. CDR1 and CDR2 from the germline V gene are MNHNY and SVGAGI (reference sequence). The CDR3 DNA is TGTGCCAGCACCCAGGATAATGAGCAGTTCTTC. Amino acids: CASTQDNEQFF.

The chain joins TRBV27 to TRBJ1-1, with D uncertain. This CDR3 is built from 12 residues. V shed 6 bases and J shed 4 bases, with 9 bases lying between them. CDR1 MNHEY and CDR2 SMNVEV come from the germline V gene (reference sequence). The CDR3 nucleotides read TGTGCCAGCAGCCCCCCGAGCACTGAAGCTTTCTTT. Translating gives CASSPPSTEAFF.

Only a few counts were recorded for this clone. CDR3 in amino acids: CASSLYSGGEYEQYF. The CDR3 DNA sequence: TGTGCCAGCAGCTTATATAGCGGGGGGGAATACGAGCAGTACTTC. The rearrangement uses TRBV5-4 and TRBJ2-7; 11 nucleotides match TRBD2. The length of the CDR3 is 15 residues. Germline V CDR1 and CDR2: SGHNT, YYREEE (reference sequence). V trimming: 2 bases; J trimming: 4 bases; junction bases outside the gene matches: 5. The full variable domain, with the rest looked up from reference TRBV5-4 and TRBJ2-7, is ETGVTQSPTHLIKTRGQQVTLRCSSQSGHNTVSWYQQALGQGPQFIFQYYREEENGRGNFPPRFSGLQFPNYSSELNVNALELDDSALYLCASSLYSGGEYEQYFGPGTRLTVT.

The rearrangement joins TRBV15 to TRBJ1-4, with D tentatively TRBD1 (6 bases). CDR1 is LNHNV and CDR2 is YYDKDF in the germline V gene (reference sequence). Trimming cost V 2 bases and J 8 bases, with 12 bases left between them. CDR3 length equals 14 residues. CDR3 bases: TGTGCCACCAGCAGATTGGGACAAGCGGAAAAACTGTTTTTT. It encodes CATSRLGQAEKLFF. The whole variable domain, filled in from reference TRBV15 and TRBJ1-4, reads DAMVIQNPRYQVTQFGKPVTLSCSQTLNHNVMYWYQQKSSQAPKLLFHYYDKDFNNEADTPDNFQSRRPNTSFCFLDIRSPGLGDTAMYLCATSRLGQAEKLFFGSGTQLSVL.

The V gene is TRBV6-5, the J gene TRBJ2-7; tentative D call: TRBD2 (5 bases). In germline, CDR1 is MNHEY, CDR2 SVGAGI. This CDR3 has 14 residues. Trimming took off 7 bases at V and 7 bases at J, with 20 bases between the two ends. This chain's CDR3 is CASTSGLAPGEQYF. The CDR3 DNA reads as TGTGCCAGCACCTCGGGGTTGGCCCCGGGTGAGCAGTACTTC.

The J gene is TRBJ1-2, the V gene TRBV11-2; D is ambiguous. This CDR3 region has 16 residues. With 0 bases removed from V and 3 bases from J, the gap between germline ends came to 14 bases. CDR1 SGHAT and CDR2 FQNNGV come from the germline V gene. The CDR3 loop is CASSLDGPGFDYGYTF. CDR3 coding DNA: TGTGCCAGCAGCTTAGACGGACCGGGATTCGACTATGGCTACACCTTC.

This chain uses TRBV3-1 (or the pseudogene TRBV3-2) with TRBJ2-5, with 9 nucleotides matching TRBD2. The germline CDR1 and CDR2 sequences are LGHDT and YNNKEL (reference sequence). After removal of 4 bases from V and 5 bases from J, the junction contained 11 bases not matched to a gene. The CDR3 length is 16 residues. CDR3 sequence (DNA): TGTGCCAGCAGCCTGCGGGGGGGCGAAAATTTTGAGACCCAGTACTTC. Its protein is CASSLRGGENFETQYF.

The chain has TRBV27 and TRBJ1-3; D not certain. Germline V gives CDR1 MNHEY, CDR2 SMNVEV (reference sequence). The CDR3 extends over 16 amino acids. V was trimmed by 6 bases and J by 0 bases, leaving 15 bases between them. CDR3 in DNA: TGTGCCAGCAGAGAGTGGGCAGGCGACTCTGGAAACACCATATATTTT. Translated, it gives CASREWAGDSGNTIYF.

The chain recombines TRBV9 with TRBJ1-2; 7 bases line up with TRBD1. The CDR3 length is 14 residues. V lost 4 bases, J lost 6 bases, and 9 bases stayed unmatched. Germline V CDR1 and CDR2: SGDLS, YYNGEE. CDR3 residues: CASSPRGGGDGYTF. The CDR3 DNA reads as TGTGCCAGCAGCCCCCGCGGAGGGGGCGATGGCTACACCTTC.

V and J are TRBV11-2 and TRBJ1-2; a weak D match, TRBD1 (6 bases). V lost 5 bases and J 6 bases, leaving 19 bases between the germline ends. The CDR3 is made up of 15 amino acids. Per germline, CDR1 SGHAT and CDR2 FQNNGV. The DNA for the CDR3 is TGTGCCAGCAGCCCCCGGCAGGGGCGCTGGAATGGCTACACCTTC. Translated: CASSPRQGRWNGYTF.

The chain has TRBV10-3 and TRBJ1-2; D might be TRBD1 (5 bases). The CDR3 has 12 amino acids. Germline V gene sequence: CDR1 ENHRY, CDR2 SYGVKD. V dropped 7 bases and J dropped 2 bases, with 8 bases sitting between them. The CDR3 coding sequence is TGTGCCATCAATACAGGAAACTATGGCTACACCTTC. This codes for CAINTGNYGYTF.

V usage is TRBV6-2 or TRBV6-3 and J usage is TRBJ1-5, with 8 nucleotides matching TRBD1. Germline CDR1 is MNHEY and CDR2 is SVGEGT. This CDR3 contains 16 residues. V was clipped by 5 bases and J by 3 bases; unmatched bases: 9. Here the CDR3 DNA reads TGTGCCAGCAGTCATGGCCAGGGGGCATACAATCAGCCCCAGCATTTT. Encoded protein: CASSHGQGAYNQPQHF.

This chain connects TRBV28 to TRBJ1-4, with 9 positions matching TRBD1. Trimming removed 3 bases from V and 7 bases from J; junction bases left unmatched: 6. This CDR3 comprises 15 residues. The germline V gene encodes CDR1 MDHEN and CDR2 SYDVKM. CDR3 nucleotide sequence: TGTGCCAGCAGTTTTGTAACAGGGGGCTTTGAAAAACTGTTTTTT. Translation gives CASSFVTGGFEKLFF.